A selection of T cell receptor beta chains follows, all from one sample in a study of blood T cell repertoires in COVID-19. Clones were sequenced by immunoSEQ multiplex PCR, and TCRdb holds only the in-frame ones, with some missing. This table has a few hundred thousand clones, around 87% appearing once. Sample: peripheral blood. The receptor source for this set is a man in his 60s with acute or convalescent COVID-19. Both conserved end residues are part of each CDR3. A D gene is named only where the DNA matches it firmly. Clone size is given for some rows only: seen once, a few or many times, or a class if the clone is expanded.

j_gene: TRBJ1-5; d_gene: TRBD1; abundance: NA; v_gene: TRBV7-8; CDR3aa: CASSPGTGLNQPQHF; CDR3nt: TGTGCCAGCAGCCCCGGGACAGGGCTAAATCAGCCCCAGCATTTT
j_gene: TRBJ1-2; d_gene: NA; abundance: NA; v_gene: TRBV7-9; CDR3aa: CASSLATDNYGYTF; CDR3nt: TGTGCCAGCAGCTTAGCAACTGATAACTATGGCTACACCTTC
j_gene: TRBJ1-2; d_gene: TRBD1; abundance: NA; v_gene: TRBV7-2; CDR3aa: CASSFGQGDKGYTF; CDR3nt: TGTGCCAGCAGTTTTGGACAGGGGGATAAAGGCTACACCTTC
j_gene: TRBJ1-5; d_gene: TRBD1; abundance: NA; v_gene: TRBV19; CDR3aa: CASTRTGFSNQPQHF; CDR3nt: TGTGCCAGTACTCGGACAGGGTTTAGCAATCAGCCCCAGCATTTT
j_gene: TRBJ2-1; d_gene: NA; abundance: NA; v_gene: TRBV24-1; CDR3aa: CATSDDSRVGEQFF; CDR3nt: TGTGCCACCAGTGACGACTCCAGGGTGGGTGAGCAGTTCTTC
j_gene: TRBJ2-7; d_gene: TRBD2; abundance: NA; v_gene: TRBV3-1/TRBV3-2; CDR3aa: CASSQSLAGAYEQYF; CDR3nt: TGTGCCAGCAGCCAGTCCCTAGCGGGGGCCTACGAGCAGTACTTC
j_gene: TRBJ1-1; d_gene: TRBD1; abundance: NA; v_gene: TRBV18; CDR3aa: CASSRGQGNTEAFF; CDR3nt: TGTGCCAGCTCACGGGGACAGGGGAACACTGAAGCTTTCTTT
j_gene: TRBJ2-7; d_gene: NA; abundance: NA; v_gene: TRBV3-1/TRBV3-2; CDR3aa: CASSQGRGSYEQYF; CDR3nt: TGTGCCAGCAGCCAAGGCCGGGGATCCTACGAGCAGTACTTC
j_gene: TRBJ1-1; d_gene: NA; abundance: NA; v_gene: TRBV18; CDR3aa: CASSPPMTLNTEAFF; CDR3nt: TGTGCCAGCTCACCCCCCATGACTTTGAACACTGAAGCTTTCTTT
j_gene: TRBJ2-3; d_gene: NA; abundance: NA; v_gene: TRBV19; CDR3aa: CASSIGSGTDTQYF; CDR3nt: TGTGCCAGTAGTATAGGGTCAGGTACAGATACGCAGTATTTT
j_gene: TRBJ2-1; d_gene: NA; abundance: NA; v_gene: TRBV5-3; CDR3aa: CARSLGKGDEQFF; CDR3nt: TGTGCCAGAAGCTTGGGGAAAGGGGATGAGCAGTTCTTC
j_gene: TRBJ1-1; d_gene: NA; abundance: NA; v_gene: TRBV28; CDR3aa: CASTRGGAALGAFF; CDR3nt: TGTGCCAGCACCAGAGGAGGGGCCGCCCTTGGGGCTTTCTTT
j_gene: TRBJ1-6; d_gene: NA; abundance: NA; v_gene: TRBV5-6; CDR3aa: CASSRWDSRQSPLHF; CDR3nt: TGTGCCAGCAGCCGTTGGGACTCAAGACAGTCACCCCTCCACTTT
j_gene: TRBJ2-7; d_gene: TRBD1; abundance: NA; v_gene: TRBV2; CDR3aa: CASSAQGTGSYEQYF; CDR3nt: TGTGCCAGCAGTGCCCAAGGGACAGGGAGCTACGAGCAGTACTTC
j_gene: TRBJ1-3; d_gene: NA; abundance: NA; v_gene: TRBV19; CDR3aa: CASSIGGDKLNTIYF; CDR3nt: TGTGCCAGTAGTATAGGAGGGGACAAGTTAAACACCATATATTTT
j_gene: TRBJ1-5; d_gene: NA; abundance: once; v_gene: TRBV18; CDR3aa: CASSLSGGFNQPQHF; CDR3nt: TGTGCCAGCTCACTTTCGGGGGGCTTCAATCAGCCCCAGCATTTT
j_gene: TRBJ2-2; d_gene: NA; abundance: NA; v_gene: TRBV5-6; CDR3aa: CASSQVQGGTGELFF; CDR3nt: TGTGCCAGCAGCCAGGTGCAGGGGGGCACCGGGGAGCTGTTTTTT
j_gene: TRBJ1-1; d_gene: TRBD1; abundance: NA; v_gene: TRBV6-5; CDR3aa: CASSYTGQGAIGFF; CDR3nt: TGTGCCAGCAGTTACACCGGACAGGGGGCGATCGGTTTCTTT
j_gene: TRBJ1-5; d_gene: TRBD1; abundance: NA; v_gene: TRBV19; CDR3aa: CASRADRASNQPQHF; CDR3nt: TGTGCCAGTAGGGCGGACAGGGCAAGCAATCAGCCCCAGCATTTT
j_gene: TRBJ1-3; d_gene: NA; abundance: NA; v_gene: TRBV4-1; CDR3aa: CASSQGGRGRGSGNTIYF; CDR3nt: TGCGCCAGCAGCCAAGGGGGCAGGGGAAGGGGTTCTGGAAACACCATATATTTT
j_gene: TRBJ2-7; d_gene: TRBD1; abundance: NA; v_gene: TRBV5-6; CDR3aa: CASSLAPQGWEQYF; CDR3nt: TGTGCCAGCAGCTTGGCACCACAGGGGTGGGAGCAGTACTTC
j_gene: TRBJ2-1; d_gene: NA; abundance: NA; v_gene: TRBV11-2; CDR3aa: CASSWIRDFYNEQFF; CDR3nt: TGTGCCAGCAGCTGGATCCGGGACTTTTACAATGAGCAGTTCTTC
j_gene: TRBJ1-2; d_gene: NA; abundance: NA; v_gene: TRBV15; CDR3aa: CATSRERNGYGYTF; CDR3nt: TGTGCCACCAGCAGAGAACGAAACGGCTATGGCTACACCTTC
j_gene: TRBJ2-1; d_gene: NA; abundance: NA; v_gene: TRBV5-1; CDR3aa: CASSLLPTHAYNEQFF; CDR3nt: TGCGCCAGCAGCTTGCTTCCGACACATGCCTACAATGAGCAGTTCTTC
j_gene: TRBJ2-3; d_gene: TRBD2; abundance: NA; v_gene: TRBV28; CDR3aa: CASRPGGSTDTQYF; CDR3nt: TGTGCCAGCAGGCCCGGGGGGAGTACAGATACGCAGTATTTT
j_gene: TRBJ2-6; d_gene: NA; abundance: NA; v_gene: TRBV9; CDR3aa: CASSVLTPGANVLTF; CDR3nt: TGTGCCAGCAGCGTTTTGACTCCTGGGGCCAACGTCCTGACTTTC
j_gene: TRBJ2-3; d_gene: TRBD2; abundance: once; v_gene: TRBV2; CDR3aa: CASSEFRGTSKADTQYF; CDR3nt: TGTGCCAGCAGTGAATTCAGAGGGACTAGCAAGGCAGATACGCAGTATTTT
j_gene: TRBJ1-4; d_gene: TRBD1; abundance: NA; v_gene: TRBV18; CDR3aa: CASSPQGATNEKLFF; CDR3nt: TGTGCCAGCTCACCGCAGGGGGCAACTAATGAAAAACTGTTTTTT
j_gene: TRBJ2-7; d_gene: TRBD2; abundance: NA; v_gene: TRBV18; CDR3aa: CASSPPGLAVYEQYF; CDR3nt: TGTGCCAGCTCACCACCGGGACTAGCAGTATACGAGCAGTACTTC
j_gene: TRBJ1-5; d_gene: NA; abundance: NA; v_gene: TRBV27; CDR3aa: CASGPGISPQPQHF; CDR3nt: TGTGCCAGCGGTCCGGGGATATCGCCCCAGCCCCAGCATTTT
j_gene: TRBJ2-7; d_gene: NA; abundance: NA; v_gene: TRBV19; CDR3aa: CASSIGRDYEQYF; CDR3nt: TGTGCCAGTAGTATCGGTAGAGACTACGAGCAGTACTTC
j_gene: TRBJ1-1; d_gene: NA; abundance: NA; v_gene: TRBV29-1; CDR3aa: CSVEKGVGAFF; CDR3nt: TGCAGCGTTGAAAAAGGGGTAGGAGCTTTCTTT
j_gene: TRBJ1-1; d_gene: NA; abundance: NA; v_gene: TRBV5-6; CDR3aa: CASSLSMNTEAFF; CDR3nt: TGTGCCAGCAGCTTAAGCATGAACACTGAAGCTTTCTTT
j_gene: TRBJ2-7; d_gene: NA; abundance: NA; v_gene: TRBV4-3; CDR3aa: CASSQDSLRAYEQYF; CDR3nt: TGCGCCAGCAGCCAAGATTCTCTTCGGGCCTACGAGCAGTACTTC
j_gene: TRBJ2-3; d_gene: TRBD1; abundance: NA; v_gene: TRBV11-3; CDR3aa: CASSNRQGADTQYF; CDR3nt: TGTGCCAGCAGCAACCGACAGGGAGCAGATACGCAGTATTTT
j_gene: TRBJ2-1; d_gene: NA; abundance: NA; v_gene: TRBV19; CDR3aa: CASRTTGGTQYNEQFF; CDR3nt: TGTGCCAGTAGAACAACGGGTGGGACTCAATACAATGAGCAGTTCTTC
j_gene: TRBJ1-2; d_gene: NA; abundance: NA; v_gene: TRBV5-1; CDR3aa: CASSLGSRDYGYTF; CDR3nt: TGCGCCAGCAGCTTAGGGTCGAGGGACTATGGCTACACCTTC
j_gene: TRBJ2-2; d_gene: NA; abundance: NA; v_gene: TRBV19; CDR3aa: CASKQGVTGELFF; CDR3nt: TGTGCCAGTAAACAGGGTGTCACCGGGGAGCTGTTTTTT
j_gene: TRBJ1-4; d_gene: NA; abundance: NA; v_gene: TRBV7-8; CDR3aa: CASSLAIGPSGTTGEKLFF; CDR3nt: TGTGCCAGCAGCTTAGCAATTGGTCCCTCCGGGACTACCGGTGAAAAACTGTTTTTT
j_gene: TRBJ1-5; d_gene: NA; abundance: many; v_gene: TRBV4-2; CDR3aa: CASSQDPAGNQPQHF; CDR3nt: TGTGCCAGCAGCCAAGATCCCGCAGGAAATCAGCCCCAGCATTTT